This TCR beta chain is from a study of beta chain features in type 1 diabetes. About the research overall: On cell yields, gender and age, patients and healthy donors were similar. Study results and limitations: In every one of the four CD4+ subsets, TCRB CDR3s were moderately but significantly shorter in Type 1 diabetes patients.

The study reverse transcribed the entire isolated RNA, so it sequenced expressed TCRB transcripts. The table came from immunoSEQ multiplex PCR; TCRdb's copy has only in-frame clones and leaves some out. The sample lists around 650,000 clones, 12% occurring once. The sample holds a few counts of this clone. The target antigen is unknown. It was via CD45RO/CCR7/CD25/CD127/CD95/CD27 that CD4+ naive, central memory, regulatory and stem cell-like memory cells were sorted. This CDR3 has 15 residues. V lost 6 bases and J 3 bases, leaving 14 bases between the germline ends. CDR1 and CDR2 from the germline V gene are MNHNY and SVGAGI (reference sequence).

The gene calls are TRBV6-6 and TRBJ1-4; no definite D call. The sample taken for sequencing was naive CD4+ T cells from blood. The clonotype was recovered from a man aged 25-45 years with type 1 diabetes. The CDR3 DNA reads as TGTGCCAGCAGCCCCCAAGCCCTGTCTAATGAAAAACTGTTTTTT. Encoded protein: CASSPQALSNEKLFF.